These 12 T cell receptor beta chains originate from one sample sequenced in a study of T cells in Graves' hyperthyroidism and ophthalmopathy. From RNA transcripts, TCR beta CDR3 regions were amplified. RT-PCR in the first round (using the HTBI primer set) targeted the TCR CDR3. Each CDR3 protein is one row after TCRdb ran MiXCR on the multiplex PCR reads. The table has 500,000 to 800,000 distinct CDR3 sequences, about 14% seen once. Sequencing was performed on blood. Every receptor here comes from a woman aged 45-60 years with Graves' ophthalmopathy.

This clonotype was counted a few times. The chain couples TRBV7-9 to TRBJ2-1, with D possibly matching TRBD2 (6 bases). CDR1 and CDR2 (germline): SEHNR, FQNEAQ (reference sequence). This CDR3 has 15 residues. The V end was cut by 2 bases, the J end by 0 bases, with 8 bases between. The CDR3 sequence is CASSLKRASYNEQFF. In DNA, the CDR3 is TGTGCCAGCAGCTTAAAGCGGGCCTCCTACAATGAGCAGTTCTTC.

At least ten counts were recorded for this clonotype. The chain employs TRBV12-3 or TRBV12-4 and TRBJ1-6, with TRBD1 matching over 7 bases. The CDR3 is 14 amino acids. Germline trimming cut 8 bases from V and 8 bases from J; bases unmatched to any gene: 9. The DNA for the CDR3 is TGTGCCAGCGGGCAGTCGACAGGGTATTCACCCCTCCACTTT. As protein: CASGQSTGYSPLHF.

There are many counts of this clonotype. The J gene is TRBJ2-5, the V gene TRBV11-3; 10 positions agree with TRBD2. The CDR3 length is 16 residues. The V and J ends lost 3 bases and 2 bases, in that order; junction bases with no gene match: 6. The germline CDR1 and CDR2 sequences are SGHNT and YENEEA. The CDR3 sequence is CASSFGLAAAQETQYF. CDR3 nucleotides: TGTGCCAGCAGCTTTGGACTAGCGGCAGCTCAAGAGACCCAGTACTTC. The complete variable domain, with remaining parts taken from reference TRBV11-3 and TRBJ2-5, reads EAGVVQSPRYKIIEKKQPVAFWCNPISGHNTLYWYLQNLGQGPELLIRYENEEAVDDSQLPKDRFSAERLKGVDSTLKIQPAELGDSAVYLCASSFGLAAAQETQYFGPGTRLLVL.

Turning to this clonotype: A read error may explain this, as a much larger clone is one base away. The rearrangement links TRBV12-3 or TRBV12-4 to TRBJ1-1, with 7 bases matching TRBD1. There are 16 residues in the CDR3. The CDR3, as DNA: TGTGCCAGCAGTTTAGATATCGACAGGGTGAACACTGAAGCTCTCTTT. Its protein product is CASSLDIDRVNTEALF.

This clonotype was counted at least ten times. CDR3: CAWSGGGVVPFF. For the CDR3, the DNA is TGTGCCTGGAGTGGGGGGGGAGTGGTGCCGTTCTTC. The V and J genes are TRBV30 and TRBJ2-1; 7 nucleotides agree with TRBD2. The germline V gene has CDR1 GTSNPN and CDR2 SVGIG (reference sequence). The CDR3 length is 12 residues. V lost 1 base to trimming and J lost 15 bases; unmatched junction nucleotides: 9.

This rearrangement joins TRBV5-1 to TRBJ2-5, with TRBD2 matching 7 bases. The junction had 14 bases not matched to a gene; V was cut back by 5 bases and J by 4 bases. The CDR3 has 16 residues. Germline V gene sequence: CDR1 SGHRS, CDR2 YFSETQ. In DNA form, the CDR3 reads TGCGCCAGCAGGTCCCGATGGGGGGAGGGATCAGAGACCCAGTACTTC. Translation gives CASRSRWGEGSETQYF.

The J gene is TRBJ1-2, the V gene TRBV3-1; D perhaps matches TRBD1 (5 bases). The germline V gene has CDR1 LGHDT and CDR2 YNNKEL (reference sequence). This CDR3 has 15 amino acids. Trimming stripped 3 bases from V and 6 bases from J, with 17 bases between. The CDR3 protein is CASSHQTGASDGYTF. CDR3 sequence (DNA): TGTGCCAGCAGCCACCAAACCGGGGCGTCTGATGGCTACACCTTC.

The sample holds a few counts of this clonotype. J is TRBJ1-4 and V is TRBV25-1; D uncertain. Trimming took off 5 bases at V and 2 bases at J, with 9 bases between the two ends. This CDR3 comprises 14 residues. Germline CDR1 MGHDK, CDR2 SYGVNS. As DNA, the CDR3 is TGTGCCAGCAGTATAACCGGGACTAATGAAAAACTGTTTTTT. The encoded protein is CASSITGTNEKLFF.

This clonotype was observed at least ten times. The V call is TRBV6-5, the J call TRBJ2-2; TRBD1 aligns across 11 bases. This CDR3 comprises 15 residues. The V segment lost 4 bases and the J segment 9 bases; nucleotides outside the gene matches: 7. The germline gives CDR1 MNHEY, CDR2 SVGAGI. CDR3 amino acids: CASSSGTGGIRELFF. The CDR3 DNA reads TGTGCCAGCAGTTCCGGGACAGGGGGGATCCGGGAGCTGTTTTTT.

Points on this clonotype: This may arise from a read error, as a much more abundant clone is one base away. The chain joins TRBV11-3 to TRBJ2-7; tentatively, D is TRBD2 (6 bases). The J call may be mistaken, given a closer DNA end match to TRBJ2-1. Germline CDR1 is SGHNT and CDR2 is YENEEA. The CDR3 runs to 14 residues. The CDR3 DNA sequence: TGTGCCAGCAGCTTAGACAGGGACTCCTACGAGCAGTTCTTC. Translated, it gives CASSLDRDSYEQFF.

Ten or more counts support this clonotype. The rearrangement joins TRBV20-1 to TRBJ2-3; no clear D. Trimming took off 3 bases at V and 5 bases at J, with 9 bases between the two ends. CDR3 length equals 12 residues. CDR1 and CDR2 (germline): DFQATT, SNEGSKA (reference sequence). The chain's CDR3 is CSARDRGDTQYF. The CDR3 DNA reads TGCAGTGCTAGGGACCGAGGAGATACGCAGTATTTT.

This clonotype has at least ten counts. The chain uses TRBV10-3 and TRBJ2-3; TRBD1 aligns across 10 bases. V was pared by 6 bases and J by 4 bases, with 4 bases of the junction left unmatched. CDR3 length: 14 amino acids. The germline gives CDR1 ENHRY, CDR2 SYGVKD. CDR3 residues: CAIRPGTGADTQYF. The CDR3 DNA reads as TGTGCCATCAGACCCGGGACAGGGGCAGATACGCAGTATTTT.